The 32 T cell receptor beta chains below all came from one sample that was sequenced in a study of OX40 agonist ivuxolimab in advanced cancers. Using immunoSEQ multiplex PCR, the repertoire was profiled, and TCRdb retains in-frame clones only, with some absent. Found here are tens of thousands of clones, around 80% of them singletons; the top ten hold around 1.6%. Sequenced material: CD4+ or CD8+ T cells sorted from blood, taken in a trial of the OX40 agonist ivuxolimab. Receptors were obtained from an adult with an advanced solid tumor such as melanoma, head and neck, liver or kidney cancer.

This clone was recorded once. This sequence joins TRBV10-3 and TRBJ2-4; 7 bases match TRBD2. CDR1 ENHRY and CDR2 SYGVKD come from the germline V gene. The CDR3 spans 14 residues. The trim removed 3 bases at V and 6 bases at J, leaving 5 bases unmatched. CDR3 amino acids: CAISDPAGLNIQYF. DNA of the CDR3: TGTGCCATCAGTGACCCAGCGGGGTTAAACATTCAGTACTTC.

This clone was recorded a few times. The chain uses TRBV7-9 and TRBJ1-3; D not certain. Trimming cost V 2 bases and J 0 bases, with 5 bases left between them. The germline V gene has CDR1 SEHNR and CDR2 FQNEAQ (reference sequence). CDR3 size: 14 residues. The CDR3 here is CASSLSSSGNTIYF. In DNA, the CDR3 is TGTGCCAGCAGCTTAAGCAGCTCTGGAAACACCATATATTTT.

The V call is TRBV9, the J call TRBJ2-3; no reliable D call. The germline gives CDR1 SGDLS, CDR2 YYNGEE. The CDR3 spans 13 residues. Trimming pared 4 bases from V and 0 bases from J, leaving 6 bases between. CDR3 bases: TGTGCCAGCAGCCCGCTTAGCACAGATACGCAGTATTTT. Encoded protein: CASSPLSTDTQYF.

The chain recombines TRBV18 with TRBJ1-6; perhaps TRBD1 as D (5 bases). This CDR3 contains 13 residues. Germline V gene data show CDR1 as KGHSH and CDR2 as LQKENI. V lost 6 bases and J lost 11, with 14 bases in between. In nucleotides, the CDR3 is TGTGCCAGCTCGTCGGACACCCGGACACCCCTCCACTTT. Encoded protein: CASSSDTRTPLHF.

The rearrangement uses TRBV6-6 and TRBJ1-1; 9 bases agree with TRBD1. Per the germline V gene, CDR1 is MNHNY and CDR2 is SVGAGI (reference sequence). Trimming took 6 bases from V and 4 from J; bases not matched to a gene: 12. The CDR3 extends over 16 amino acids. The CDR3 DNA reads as TGTGCCAGCAGGGACGGCCGGGACAGGGATATCACTGAAGCTTTCTTT. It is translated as CASRDGRDRDITEAFF.

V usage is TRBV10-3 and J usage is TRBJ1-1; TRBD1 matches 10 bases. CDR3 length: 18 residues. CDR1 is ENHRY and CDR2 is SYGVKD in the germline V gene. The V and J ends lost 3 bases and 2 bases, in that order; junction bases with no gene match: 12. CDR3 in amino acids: CAISEMGDRGFLNTEAFF. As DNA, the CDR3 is TGTGCCATCAGTGAAATGGGGGACAGGGGTTTTTTAAACACTGAAGCTTTCTTT.

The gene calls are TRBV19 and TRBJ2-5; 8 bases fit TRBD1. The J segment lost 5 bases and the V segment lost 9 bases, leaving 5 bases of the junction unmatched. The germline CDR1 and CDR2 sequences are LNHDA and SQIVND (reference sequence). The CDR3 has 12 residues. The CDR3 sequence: CASGQGEETQYF. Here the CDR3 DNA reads TGTGCCAGCGGACAGGGCGAGGAGACCCAGTACTTC.

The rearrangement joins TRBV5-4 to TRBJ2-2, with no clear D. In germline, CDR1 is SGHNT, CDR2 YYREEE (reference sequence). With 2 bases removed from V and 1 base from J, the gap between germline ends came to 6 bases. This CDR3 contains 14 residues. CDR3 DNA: TGTGCCAGCAGCTTCGATCAGAACACCGGGGAGCTGTTTTTT. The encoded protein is CASSFDQNTGELFF.

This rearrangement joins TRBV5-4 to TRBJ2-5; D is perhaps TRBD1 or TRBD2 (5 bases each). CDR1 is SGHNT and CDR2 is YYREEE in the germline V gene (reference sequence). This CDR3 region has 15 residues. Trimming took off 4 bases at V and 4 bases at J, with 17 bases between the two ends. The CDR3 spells CASSGGGGRPETQYF. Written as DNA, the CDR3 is TGTGCCAGCAGCGGGGGTGGTGGCCGCCCAGAGACCCAGTACTTC.

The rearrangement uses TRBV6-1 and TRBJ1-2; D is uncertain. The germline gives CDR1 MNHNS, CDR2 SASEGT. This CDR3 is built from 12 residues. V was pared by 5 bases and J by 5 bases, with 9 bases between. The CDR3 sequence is CASSLLGYGYTF. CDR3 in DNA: TGTGCCAGCAGTCTTCTGGGGTATGGCTACACCTTC.

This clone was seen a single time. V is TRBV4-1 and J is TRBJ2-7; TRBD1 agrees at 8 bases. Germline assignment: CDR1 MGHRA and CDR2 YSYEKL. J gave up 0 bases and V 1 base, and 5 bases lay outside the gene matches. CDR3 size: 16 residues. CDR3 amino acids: CASSQGDRLTSYEQYF. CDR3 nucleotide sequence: TGCGCCAGCAGCCAAGGGGACAGGCTTACCTCCTACGAGCAGTACTTC.

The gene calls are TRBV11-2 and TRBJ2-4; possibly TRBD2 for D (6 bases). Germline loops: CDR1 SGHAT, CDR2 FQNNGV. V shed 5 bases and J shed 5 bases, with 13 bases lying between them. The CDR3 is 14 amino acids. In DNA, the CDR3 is TGTGCCAGCAGCCCCCGGGACTTCCAAAACATTCAGTACTTC. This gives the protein CASSPRDFQNIQYF.

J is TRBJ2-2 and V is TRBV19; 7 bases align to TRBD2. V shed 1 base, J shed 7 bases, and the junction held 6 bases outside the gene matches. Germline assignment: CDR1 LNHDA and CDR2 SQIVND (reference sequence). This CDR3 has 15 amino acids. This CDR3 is CASSIARGSGGELFF. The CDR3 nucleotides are TGTGCCAGTAGTATAGCACGCGGGAGTGGCGGGGAGCTGTTTTTT.

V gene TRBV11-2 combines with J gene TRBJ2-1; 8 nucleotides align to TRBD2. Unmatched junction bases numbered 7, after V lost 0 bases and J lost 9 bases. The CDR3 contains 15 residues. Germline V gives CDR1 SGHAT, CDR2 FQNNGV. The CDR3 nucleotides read TGTGCCAGCAGCTTAGAAAGCGGGAGTCGGGCTGAGCAGTTCTTC. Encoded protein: CASSLESGSRAEQFF.

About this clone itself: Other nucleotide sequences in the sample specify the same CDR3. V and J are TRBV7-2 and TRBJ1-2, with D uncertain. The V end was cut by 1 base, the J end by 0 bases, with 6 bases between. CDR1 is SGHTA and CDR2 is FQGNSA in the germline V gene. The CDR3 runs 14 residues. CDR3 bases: TGTGCCAGCAGCTTAGAGCCTTCTAACTATGGCTACACCTTC. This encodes CASSLEPSNYGYTF.

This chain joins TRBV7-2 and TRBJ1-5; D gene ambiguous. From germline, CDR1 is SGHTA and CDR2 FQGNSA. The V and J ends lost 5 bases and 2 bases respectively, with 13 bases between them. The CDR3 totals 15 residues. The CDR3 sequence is CASSEMGAGNQPQHF. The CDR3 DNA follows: TGTGCCAGCAGCGAAATGGGTGCGGGCAATCAGCCCCAGCATTTT. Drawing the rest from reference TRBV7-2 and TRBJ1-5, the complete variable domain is GAGVSQSPSNKVTEKGKDVELRCDPISGHTALYWYRQSLGQGLEFLIYFQGNSAPDKSGLPSDRFSAERTGGSVSTLTIQRTQQEDSAVYLCASSEMGAGNQPQHFGDGTRLSIL.

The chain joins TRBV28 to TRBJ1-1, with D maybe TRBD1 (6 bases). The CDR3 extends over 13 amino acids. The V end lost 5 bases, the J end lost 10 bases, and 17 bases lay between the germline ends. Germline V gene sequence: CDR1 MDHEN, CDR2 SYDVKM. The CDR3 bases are TGTGCCAGCAGTGCCCCCGACAGGACCGTAGCTTTCTTT. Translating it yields CASSAPDRTVAFF.

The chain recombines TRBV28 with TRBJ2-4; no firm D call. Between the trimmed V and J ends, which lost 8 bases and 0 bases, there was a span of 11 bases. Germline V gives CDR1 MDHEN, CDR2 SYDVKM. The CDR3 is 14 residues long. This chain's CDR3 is CASGTLLAKNIQYF. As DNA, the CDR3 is TGTGCCAGCGGAACACTCCTAGCCAAAAACATTCAGTACTTC.

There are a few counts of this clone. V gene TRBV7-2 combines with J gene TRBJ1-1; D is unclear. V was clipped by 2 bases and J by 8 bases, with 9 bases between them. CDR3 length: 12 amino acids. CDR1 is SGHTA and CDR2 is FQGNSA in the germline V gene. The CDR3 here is CASSLSHAEAFF. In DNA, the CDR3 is TGTGCCAGCAGCTTAAGCCACGCGGAAGCTTTCTTT.

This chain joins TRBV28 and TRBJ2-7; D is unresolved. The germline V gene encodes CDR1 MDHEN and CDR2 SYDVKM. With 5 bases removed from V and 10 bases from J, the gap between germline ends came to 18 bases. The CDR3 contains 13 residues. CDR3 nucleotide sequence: TGTGCCAGCAGTCCGACCCCCTCCGACCACCAGTACTTC. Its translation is CASSPTPSDHQYF.

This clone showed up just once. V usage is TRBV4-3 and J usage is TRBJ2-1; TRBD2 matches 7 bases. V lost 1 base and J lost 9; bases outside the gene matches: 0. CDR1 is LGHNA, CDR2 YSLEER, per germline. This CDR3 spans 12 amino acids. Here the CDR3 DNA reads TGCGCCAGCAGCCAAGGGGGGGGTGAGCAGTTCTTC. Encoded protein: CASSQGGGEQFF.

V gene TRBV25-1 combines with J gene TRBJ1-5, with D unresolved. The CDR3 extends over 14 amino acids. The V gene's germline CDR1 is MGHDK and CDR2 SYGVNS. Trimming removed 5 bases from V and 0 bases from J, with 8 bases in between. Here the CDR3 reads CASSPNYSNQPQHF. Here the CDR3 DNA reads TGTGCCAGCAGTCCTAATTATAGCAATCAGCCCCAGCATTTT.

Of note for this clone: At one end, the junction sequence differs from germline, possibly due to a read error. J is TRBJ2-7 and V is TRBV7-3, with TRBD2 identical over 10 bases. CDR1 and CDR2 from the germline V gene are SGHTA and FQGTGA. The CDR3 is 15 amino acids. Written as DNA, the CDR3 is TGTGCCAGCAGCATAACTAGCGGGGAAAATTACGAGCAGTACTTC. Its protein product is CASSITSGENYEQYF.

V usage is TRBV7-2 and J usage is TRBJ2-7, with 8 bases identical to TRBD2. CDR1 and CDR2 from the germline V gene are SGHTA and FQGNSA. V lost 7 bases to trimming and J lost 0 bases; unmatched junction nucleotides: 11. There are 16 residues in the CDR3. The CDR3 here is CASNPSGGASSYEQYF. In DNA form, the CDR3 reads TGTGCCAGCAACCCCTCCGGGGGGGCGAGCTCCTACGAGCAGTACTTC.

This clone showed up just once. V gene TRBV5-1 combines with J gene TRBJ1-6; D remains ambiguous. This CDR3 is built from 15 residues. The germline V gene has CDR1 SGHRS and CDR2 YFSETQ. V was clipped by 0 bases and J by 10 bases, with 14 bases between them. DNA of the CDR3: TGCGCCAGCAGCTTGGAGGGCCGAAGGAAATCACCCCTCCACTTT. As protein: CASSLEGRRKSPLHF.

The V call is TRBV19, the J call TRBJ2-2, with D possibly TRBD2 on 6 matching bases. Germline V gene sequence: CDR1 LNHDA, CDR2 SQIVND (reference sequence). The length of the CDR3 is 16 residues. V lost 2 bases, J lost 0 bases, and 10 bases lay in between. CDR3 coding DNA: TGTGCCAGTAGTATACGCCTAGCGCCGAACACCGGGGAGCTGTTTTTT. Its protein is CASSIRLAPNTGELFF.

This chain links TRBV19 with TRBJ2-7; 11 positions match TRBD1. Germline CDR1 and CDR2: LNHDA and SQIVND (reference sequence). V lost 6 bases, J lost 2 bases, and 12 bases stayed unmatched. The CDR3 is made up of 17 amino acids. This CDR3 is CASSGQGARHRPYEQYF. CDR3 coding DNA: TGTGCCAGTAGCGGACAGGGGGCGAGACATAGACCCTACGAGCAGTACTTC.

The CDR3 loop is CASSLGGLGTGELFF. CDR3 DNA: TGTGCCAGCAGCTTAGGTGGATTGGGGACCGGGGAGCTGTTTTTT. The chain carries TRBV7-2 and TRBJ2-2, with unresolved D. This CDR3 has 15 residues. Germline values: CDR1 SGHTA, CDR2 FQGNSA. The V end lost 1 base, the J end lost 5 bases, and 11 bases lay between the germline ends.

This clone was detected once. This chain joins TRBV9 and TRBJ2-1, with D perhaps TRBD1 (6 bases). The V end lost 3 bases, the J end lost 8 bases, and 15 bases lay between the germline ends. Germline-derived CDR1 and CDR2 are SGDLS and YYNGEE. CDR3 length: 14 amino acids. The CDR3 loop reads CASSAGDLGDEQFF. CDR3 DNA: TGTGCCAGCAGCGCAGGGGATCTCGGGGATGAGCAGTTCTTC.

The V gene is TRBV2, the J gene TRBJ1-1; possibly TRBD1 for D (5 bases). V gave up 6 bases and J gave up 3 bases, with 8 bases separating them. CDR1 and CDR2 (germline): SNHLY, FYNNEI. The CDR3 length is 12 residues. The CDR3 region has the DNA TGTGCCAGCAGGAGGGACCACACTGAAGCTTTCTTT. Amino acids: CASRRDHTEAFF.

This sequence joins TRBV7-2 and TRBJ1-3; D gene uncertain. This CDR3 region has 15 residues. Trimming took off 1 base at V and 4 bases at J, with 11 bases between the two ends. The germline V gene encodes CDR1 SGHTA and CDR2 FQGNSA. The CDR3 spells CASSLDIGSGNTIYF. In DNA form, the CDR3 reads TGTGCCAGCAGCTTAGATATAGGGTCAGGAAACACCATATATTTT.

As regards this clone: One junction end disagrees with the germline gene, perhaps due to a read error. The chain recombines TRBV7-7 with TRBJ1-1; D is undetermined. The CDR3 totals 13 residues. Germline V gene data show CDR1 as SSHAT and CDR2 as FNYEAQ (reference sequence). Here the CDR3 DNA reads TGTGCTAGCAGCTTATCCGTGAACACTGAAGCTTTCTTT. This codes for CASSLSVNTEAFF.